The T cell receptor beta chain described here comes from a study of T cell responses to AZD1222 COVID-19 vaccine (TCRdb year 2021). About the full investigation: AZD1222 recipients given second doses at about 4 weeks or at about 12 weeks were pooled, since spike-specific TCR depth and breadth were not found to differ between the two schedules. TCR sequencing covered fewer than 250 trial participants: 200 to 220 given two doses of AZD1222 and 26 given two doses of MenACWY control vaccine. Trial participants were enrolled by age into subgroups of 18-55, 56-69 and 70-plus years, and roughly 160, 29 and 62 TCR-sequenced participants, respectively, were included in these subgroups. Study-wide findings and limitations: Only a handful of AZD1222 recipients were SARS-CoV-2 seropositive at baseline, limiting conclusions about previously exposed vaccinees. Participants were mostly white British, with more females than males. The authors suggested clonal diversity may have been underestimated. CD4 TCRs associated with the vaccine covered the entire spike protein, and the dominant responses were in regions 160-218 and 743-854. The 56-69-year group was small, and its depth increase did not reach significance, likely because of low power. Because no day 14 peak-response samples were available, the repertoires could be characterized only after the peak T cell response. After two AZD1222 doses, both the breadth and the depth of spike-specific TCRs were significantly higher than at day 0 and than in MenACWY recipients. Reportedly, almost half of the unique spike-specific TCRs recognized epitopes lying outside the regions that are mutated in the B.1.351 and B.1.1.7 variants.

The CDR3 regions of human TCRbeta chains were analyzed by immunosequencing. The study's processing was this. Repertoire TCRs were matched against a reference library of SARS-CoV-2-specific TCRs generated with the MIRA antigen-specificity platform. Breadth was defined as the fraction of unique TCRs that were SARS-CoV-2-associated. Depth was defined as the fraction of total T cells that were SARS-CoV-2-associated. Each spike-specific TCR was assigned to its reactive spike region and to a CD4 or CD8 class using the MIRA data. Log10-transformed breadth and depth values were compared by one-way ANOVA with Sidak's multiple comparisons tests. TCRdb retrieved this table from immuneACCESS and kept in-frame rearrangements only. Not all clones are present; in checked studies, unresolved V genes account for under half, and no reason is known for the remainder. The V and J calls and the clone size are those of that table, but D and trimming were determined from the DNA. The sample data list about 100,000 clones, and roughly 89% of these were observed just once. Clones ranked in the top ten supply roughly a sixth of the sample.

Taken with the paper, the label for time point translates to: baseline before first vaccination. Vaccinee samples were obtained from the UK trials COV001 and COV002, which included a single-blind randomized controlled phase 2/3 trial of AZD1222 (ChAdOx1 nCoV-19) in healthy adults. For TCRbeta chain sequencing, PBMC samples were collected from trial participants at day 0 and at day 28 after the second dose. There are 12 amino acids in the CDR3, from cysteine to phenylalanine inclusive. Kept here is only the CDR3 DNA, which spans 36 bases and is read in frame from base 1. V loses 5 bases, J loses 8 bases, and the germline ends lie 12 bases apart. For CDR1 and CDR2, the germline V gene lists SGHNT and YENEEA. With respect to this clone: Its antigen is currently not known. Base qualities are not provided; no much larger clone lies one nucleotide away.

The specimen comprised peripheral blood, sampled on day 0 of AZD1222 vaccination. The sequence was obtained from an adult in good health. The chain uses TRBV11-3 and TRBJ1-2; TRBD1 is possibly the D segment (5 matching bases). The bases are TGTGCCAGCAGCGGGGACGTAGGGGGCTACACCTTC. Translated, this gives CASSGDVGGYTF.